This T cell receptor beta chain was identified during a study of blood T cell repertoires in COVID-19. Original processing notes: Estimation of nucleated cell counts relied on the amplification of reference gene primers. TCRdb keeps only in-frame clones here, not all; method: immunoSEQ multiplex PCR. V and J calls and clone size are as listed in that table; D and trimming were resolved from the DNA. The sample records 98,000 or so clones, about 90% being singletons. Germline-derived CDR1 and CDR2 are MNHNY and SVGAGI (reference sequence). The CDR3 totals 15 residues. Trimming at V came to 6 bases and at J to 6 bases, leaving 5 bases not matched to a gene.

This TCR was sampled from a middle-aged man with acute or convalescent COVID-19. The sequencing input was peripheral blood. The chain is built from TRBV6-6 and TRBJ2-3; 14 nucleotides align to TRBD2. The CDR3 nucleotides are TGTGCCAGCAGGCAGCGGACTAGCGGGGGGGATACGCAGTATTTT. It codes for CASRQRTSGGDTQYF.